Sequencing of this T cell receptor beta chain was carried out in a study of graft-versus-host responses after intestinal transplantation. The method was immunoSEQ multiplex PCR; TCRdb's version includes in-frame clones alone and lacks a portion of them. The repertoire holds roughly 89,000 clones, with 92% as singletons. This clone was seen just once. Its antigen is as yet unknown. Overall study findings and caveats: Some GvH clones appeared in ileal mucosa or blood before recipient bone marrow.

The receptor was derived from a human donor who received an intestinal transplant. The sample consisted of unstimulated CD4+ T cells sorted from spleen or lymph node cells, taken before intestinal transplant.

CDR3 protein: CASTEREDNEQFF. CDR3 nucleotides: TGTGCCAGCACCGAGCGGGAGGACAATGAGCAGTTCTTC. V usage is TRBV2 and J usage is TRBJ2-1; TRBD2 aligns across 9 bases. Per the germline V gene, CDR1 is SNHLY and CDR2 is FYNNEI. The CDR3 runs to 13 residues. Trimming at V came to 7 bases and at J to 5 bases, leaving 3 bases not matched to a gene. The whole variable domain, filled in from reference TRBV2 and TRBJ2-1, reads EPEVTQTPSHQVTQMGQEVILRCVPISNHLYFYWYRQILGQKVEFLVSFYNNEISEKSEIFDDQFSVERPDGSNFTLKIRSTKLEDSAMYFCASTEREDNEQFFGPGTRLTVL.